This is a list of T cell receptor beta chains from one sample in a study of shared clonotypes between healthy human individuals. Produced via immunoSEQ multiplex PCR; TCRdb's table is partial and in-frame only. The data contain roughly 2.6 million clones, approximately 94% of them singletons. Specimen: naive CD4+ T cells sorted from blood. The source is a man aged 18 to 30 in good health. CDR3s include the opening cysteine and the closing phenylalanine or tryptophan. Each record gives: V gene, J gene, CDR3 protein.

v_gene: TRBV6-1
j_gene: TRBJ2-1
CDR3aa: CASRTTANEQFF

v_gene: TRBV14
j_gene: TRBJ1-6
CDR3aa: CASSWSTGPGSPLHF

v_gene: TRBV11-2
j_gene: TRBJ1-2
CDR3aa: CASSLFHLANYGYTF

v_gene: TRBV2
j_gene: TRBJ2-1
CDR3aa: CASRSNNEQFF

v_gene: TRBV7-9
j_gene: TRBJ2-1
CDR3aa: CASSLGPSYNEQFF

v_gene: TRBV5-4
j_gene: TRBJ1-2
CDR3aa: CASSLQDWGANYGYTF

v_gene: TRBV19
j_gene: TRBJ1-6
CDR3aa: CASSIGQGILSSPLHF

v_gene: TRBV27
j_gene: TRBJ2-3
CDR3aa: CASSLWGLAGVTDTQYF

v_gene: TRBV2
j_gene: TRBJ2-4
CDR3aa: CASKSDGSKNIQYF

v_gene: TRBV19
j_gene: TRBJ1-1
CDR3aa: CASSILGTVNTEAFF

v_gene: TRBV19
j_gene: TRBJ2-3
CDR3aa: CASSTTSGGAWDTQYF

v_gene: TRBV30
j_gene: TRBJ1-1
CDR3aa: CAWGTGFYTEAFF

v_gene: TRBV28
j_gene: TRBJ2-1
CDR3aa: CASSLVAGSGAPNEQFF

v_gene: TRBV9
j_gene: TRBJ2-5
CDR3aa: CASSVTSGRETQYF

v_gene: TRBV5-1
j_gene: TRBJ2-5
CDR3aa: CASSPGGVETQYF

v_gene: TRBV14
j_gene: TRBJ1-4
CDR3aa: CASSPSEANEKLFF

v_gene: TRBV13
j_gene: TRBJ2-1
CDR3aa: CASQSGISYEQFF

v_gene: TRBV6-5
j_gene: TRBJ1-3
CDR3aa: CASSREGNTIYF

v_gene: TRBV5-4
j_gene: TRBJ2-7
CDR3aa: CASSTDRGEYHEQYF

v_gene: TRBV6-1
j_gene: TRBJ1-1
CDR3aa: CASSDGRNTEAFF

v_gene: TRBV6-1
j_gene: TRBJ2-1
CDR3aa: CASSEGGLAGLYNEQFF

v_gene: TRBV13
j_gene: TRBJ1-2
CDR3aa: CASSLRRDRAYGYTF

v_gene: TRBV5-1
j_gene: TRBJ1-5
CDR3aa: CASSPWTGGNQPQHF

v_gene: TRBV6-6
j_gene: TRBJ1-3
CDR3aa: CASSYSGLGSGNTIYF

v_gene: TRBV29-1
j_gene: TRBJ2-3
CDR3aa: CSVEGTSGGSDTQYF

v_gene: TRBV28
j_gene: TRBJ1-6
CDR3aa: CASSLRQGNNSPLHF

v_gene: TRBV5-1
j_gene: TRBJ1-5
CDR3aa: CASSPGTDNYQPQHF

v_gene: TRBV6-5
j_gene: TRBJ2-3
CDR3aa: CASSYFIGWRNTQYF

v_gene: TRBV27
j_gene: TRBJ1-6
CDR3aa: CASSGQGDLVYNSPLHF

v_gene: TRBV5-1
j_gene: TRBJ2-5
CDR3aa: CASSFSGSMSETQYF

v_gene: TRBV18
j_gene: TRBJ2-1
CDR3aa: CASSPRTGVNEQFF

v_gene: TRBV6-1
j_gene: TRBJ1-5
CDR3aa: CASSWDSLSNQPQHF

v_gene: TRBV4-1
j_gene: TRBJ2-6
CDR3aa: CASSRQGLASEVLTF

v_gene: TRBV6-5
j_gene: TRBJ1-1
CDR3aa: CASSSGADPNTEAFF

v_gene: TRBV18
j_gene: TRBJ2-5
CDR3aa: CATIPRLQETQYF

v_gene: TRBV9
j_gene: TRBJ1-1
CDR3aa: CASSADGGNTEAFF